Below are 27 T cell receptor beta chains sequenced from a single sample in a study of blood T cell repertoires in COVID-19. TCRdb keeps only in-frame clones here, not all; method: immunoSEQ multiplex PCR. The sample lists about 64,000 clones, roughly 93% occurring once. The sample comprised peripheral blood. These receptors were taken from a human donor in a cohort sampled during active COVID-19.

As DNA, the CDR3 is TGTGCCAGCAGTCCAAACACAGGGTACGAGCAGTACTTC. Translation: CASSPNTGYEQYF. J is TRBJ2-7 and V is TRBV6-2 or TRBV6-3, with D maybe TRBD1 (6 bases). With 5 bases removed from V and 4 bases from J, the gap between germline ends came to 12 bases. From germline, CDR1 is MNHEY and CDR2 SVGEGT. The CDR3 length is 13 residues.

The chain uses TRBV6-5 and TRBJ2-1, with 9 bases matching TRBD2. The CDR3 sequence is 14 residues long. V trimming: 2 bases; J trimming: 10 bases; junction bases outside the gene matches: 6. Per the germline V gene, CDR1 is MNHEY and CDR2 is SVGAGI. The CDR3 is CASSYGGGRVEQFF. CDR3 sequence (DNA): TGTGCCAGCAGTTACGGGGGCGGGAGGGTAGAGCAGTTCTTC.

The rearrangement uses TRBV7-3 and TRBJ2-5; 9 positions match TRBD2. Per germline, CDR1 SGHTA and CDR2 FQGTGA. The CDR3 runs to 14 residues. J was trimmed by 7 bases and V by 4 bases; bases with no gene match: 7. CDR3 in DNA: TGTGCCAGCAGCTCACTAGCGGGCCCGGGGACCCAGTACTTC. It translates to CASSSLAGPGTQYF.

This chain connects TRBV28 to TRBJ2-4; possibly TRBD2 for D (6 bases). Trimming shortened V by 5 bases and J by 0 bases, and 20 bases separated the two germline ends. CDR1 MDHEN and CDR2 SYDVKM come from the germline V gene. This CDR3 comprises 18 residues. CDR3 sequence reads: CASSQTRKRLLAKNIQYF. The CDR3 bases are TGTGCCAGCAGTCAGACTAGGAAGAGACTCCTAGCCAAAAACATTCAGTACTTC.

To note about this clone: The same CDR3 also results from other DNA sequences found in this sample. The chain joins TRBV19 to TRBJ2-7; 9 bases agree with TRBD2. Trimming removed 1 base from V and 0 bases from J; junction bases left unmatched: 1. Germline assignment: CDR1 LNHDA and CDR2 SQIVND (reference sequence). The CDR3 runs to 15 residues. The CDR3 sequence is CASSIGLAASYEQYF. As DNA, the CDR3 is TGTGCCAGTAGTATAGGACTAGCGGCCTCCTACGAGCAGTACTTC.

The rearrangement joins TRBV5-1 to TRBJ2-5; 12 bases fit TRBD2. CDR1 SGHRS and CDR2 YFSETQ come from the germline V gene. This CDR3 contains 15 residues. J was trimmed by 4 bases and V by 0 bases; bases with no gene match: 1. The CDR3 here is CASSLGTSGTETQYF. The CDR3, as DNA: TGCGCCAGCAGCTTGGGGACTAGCGGGACAGAGACCCAGTACTTC.

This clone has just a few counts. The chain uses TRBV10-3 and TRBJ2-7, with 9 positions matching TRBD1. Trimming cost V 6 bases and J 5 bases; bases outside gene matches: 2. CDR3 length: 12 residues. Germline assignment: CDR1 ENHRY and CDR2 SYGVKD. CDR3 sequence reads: CAISRDRDEQYF. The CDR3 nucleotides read TGTGCCATCAGCCGGGACAGGGACGAGCAGTACTTC.

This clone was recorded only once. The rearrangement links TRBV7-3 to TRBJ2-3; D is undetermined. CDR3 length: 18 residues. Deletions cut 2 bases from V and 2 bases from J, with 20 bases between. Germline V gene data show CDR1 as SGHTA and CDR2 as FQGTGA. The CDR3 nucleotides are TGTGCCAGCAGCTTAGGAGTTGGTAGTTCAATCCCCACAGATACGCAGTATTTT. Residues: CASSLGVGSSIPTDTQYF.

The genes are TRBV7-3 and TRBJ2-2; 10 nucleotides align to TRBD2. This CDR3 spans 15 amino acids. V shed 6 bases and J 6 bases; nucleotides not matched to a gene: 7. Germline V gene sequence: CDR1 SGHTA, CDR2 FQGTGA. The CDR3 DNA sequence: TGTGCCAGCAGGTTCACCGGGACTAGCGCCGGGGAGCTGTTTTTT. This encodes CASRFTGTSAGELFF.

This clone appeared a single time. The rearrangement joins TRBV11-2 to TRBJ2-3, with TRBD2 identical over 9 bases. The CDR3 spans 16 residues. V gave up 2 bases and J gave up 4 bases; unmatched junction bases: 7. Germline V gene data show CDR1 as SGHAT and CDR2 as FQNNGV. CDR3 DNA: TGTGCCAGCAGCTTAAGTTTAGCGGGAGTGGCAGATACGCAGTATTTT. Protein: CASSLSLAGVADTQYF.

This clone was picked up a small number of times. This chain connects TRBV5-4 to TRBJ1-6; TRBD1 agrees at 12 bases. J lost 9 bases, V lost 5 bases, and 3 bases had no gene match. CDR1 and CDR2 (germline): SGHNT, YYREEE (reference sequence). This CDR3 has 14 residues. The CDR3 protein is CASRGQGASSPLHF. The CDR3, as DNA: TGTGCCAGCAGGGGACAGGGGGCGAGTTCACCCCTCCACTTT.

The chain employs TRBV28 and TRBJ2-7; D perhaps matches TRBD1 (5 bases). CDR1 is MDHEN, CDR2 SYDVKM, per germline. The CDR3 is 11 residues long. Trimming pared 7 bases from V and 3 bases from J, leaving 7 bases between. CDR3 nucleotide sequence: TGTGCCAGCATCCAGGGCTACGAGCAGTACTTC. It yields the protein CASIQGYEQYF.

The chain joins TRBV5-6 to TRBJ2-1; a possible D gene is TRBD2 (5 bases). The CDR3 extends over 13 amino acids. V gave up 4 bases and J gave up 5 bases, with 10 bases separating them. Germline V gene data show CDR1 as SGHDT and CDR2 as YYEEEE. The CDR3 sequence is CASSRLFNNEQFF. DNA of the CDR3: TGTGCCAGCAGCCGACTATTCAACAATGAGCAGTTCTTC.

CDR3 protein: CASMQGSNQPQHF. In DNA, the CDR3 is TGTGCCAGCATGCAGGGGAGCAATCAGCCCCAGCATTTT. This sequence joins TRBV11-2 and TRBJ1-5; TRBD1 might be the D (6 bases). Trimming cost V 7 bases and J 1 base, with 8 bases left between them. Germline V gene sequence: CDR1 SGHAT, CDR2 FQNNGV. The CDR3 contains 13 residues.

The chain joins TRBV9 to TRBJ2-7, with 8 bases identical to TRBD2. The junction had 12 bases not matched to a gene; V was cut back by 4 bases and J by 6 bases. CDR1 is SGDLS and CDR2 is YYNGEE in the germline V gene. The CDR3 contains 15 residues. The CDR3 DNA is TGTGCCAGCAGCTCCCGGCCGGGACTAGTGGTCGAGCAGTACTTC. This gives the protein CASSSRPGLVVEQYF.

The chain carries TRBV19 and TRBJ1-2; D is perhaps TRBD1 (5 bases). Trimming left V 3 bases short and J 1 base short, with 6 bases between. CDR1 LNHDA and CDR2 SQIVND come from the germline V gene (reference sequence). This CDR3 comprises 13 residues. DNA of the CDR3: TGTGCCAGTAGTATCGACAGTAACTATGGCTACACCTTC. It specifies CASSIDSNYGYTF.

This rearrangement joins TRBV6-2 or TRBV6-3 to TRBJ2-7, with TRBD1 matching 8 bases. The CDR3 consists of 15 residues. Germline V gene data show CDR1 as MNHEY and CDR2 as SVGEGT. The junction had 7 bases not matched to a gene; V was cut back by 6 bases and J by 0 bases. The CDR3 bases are TGTGCCAGCAGCCCGAACAGGGGGTACTCCTACGAGCAGTACTTC. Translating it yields CASSPNRGYSYEQYF.

This chain's CDR3 is CATSGQKNTEAFF. CDR3 coding DNA: TGTGCCACCTCGGGACAGAAGAACACTGAAGCTTTCTTT. This rearrangement joins TRBV15 to TRBJ1-1; 7 bases are shared with TRBD1. The CDR3 loop spans 13 amino acids. Germline V gene sequence: CDR1 LNHNV, CDR2 YYDKDF (reference sequence). Trimming removed 8 bases from V and 1 base from J; junction bases left unmatched: 4.

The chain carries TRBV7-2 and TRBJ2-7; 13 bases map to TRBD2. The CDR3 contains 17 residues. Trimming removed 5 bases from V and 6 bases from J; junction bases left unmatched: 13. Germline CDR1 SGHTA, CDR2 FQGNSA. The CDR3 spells CASSTGLAGVSASEQYF. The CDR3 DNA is TGTGCCAGCAGCACAGGACTAGCGGGAGTGTCGGCAAGCGAGCAGTACTTC.

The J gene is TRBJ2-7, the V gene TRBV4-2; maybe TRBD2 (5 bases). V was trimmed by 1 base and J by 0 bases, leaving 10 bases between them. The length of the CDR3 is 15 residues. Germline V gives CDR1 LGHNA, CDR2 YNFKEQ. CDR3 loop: CASSQVAGSSYEQYF. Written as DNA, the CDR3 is TGTGCCAGCAGCCAAGTGGCTGGGAGCTCCTACGAGCAGTACTTC.

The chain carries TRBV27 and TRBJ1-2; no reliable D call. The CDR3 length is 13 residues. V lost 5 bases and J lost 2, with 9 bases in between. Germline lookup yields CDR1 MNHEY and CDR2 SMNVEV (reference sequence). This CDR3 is CASSLRGNYGYTF. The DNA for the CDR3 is TGTGCCAGCAGTCTAAGAGGGAACTATGGCTACACCTTC.

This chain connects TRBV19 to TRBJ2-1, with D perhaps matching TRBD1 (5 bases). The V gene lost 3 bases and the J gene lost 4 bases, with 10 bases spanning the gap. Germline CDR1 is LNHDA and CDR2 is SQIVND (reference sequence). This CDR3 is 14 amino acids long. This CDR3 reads CASSIPDRYNEQFF. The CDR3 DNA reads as TGTGCCAGTAGTATTCCCGACAGATACAATGAGCAGTTCTTC.

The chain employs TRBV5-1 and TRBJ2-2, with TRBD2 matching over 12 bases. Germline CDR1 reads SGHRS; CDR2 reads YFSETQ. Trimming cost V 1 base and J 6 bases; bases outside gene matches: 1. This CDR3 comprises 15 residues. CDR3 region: CASSLTSGRSGELFF. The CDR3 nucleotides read TGCGCCAGCAGCTTGACTAGCGGGAGGTCCGGGGAGCTGTTTTTT.

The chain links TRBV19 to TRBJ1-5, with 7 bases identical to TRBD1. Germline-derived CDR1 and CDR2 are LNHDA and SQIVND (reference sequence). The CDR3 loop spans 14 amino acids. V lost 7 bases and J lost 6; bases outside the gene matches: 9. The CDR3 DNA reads TGTGCCAGTACTTCAGGGGGTCGGGGTCAGCCCCAGCATTTT. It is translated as CASTSGGRGQPQHF.

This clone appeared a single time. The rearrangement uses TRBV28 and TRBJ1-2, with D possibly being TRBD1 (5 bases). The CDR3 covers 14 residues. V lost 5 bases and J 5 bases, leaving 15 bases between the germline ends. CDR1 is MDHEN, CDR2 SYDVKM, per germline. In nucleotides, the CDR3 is TGTGCCAGCAGTCGGAAGGGGTCTACTTATGGCTACACCTTC. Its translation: CASSRKGSTYGYTF.

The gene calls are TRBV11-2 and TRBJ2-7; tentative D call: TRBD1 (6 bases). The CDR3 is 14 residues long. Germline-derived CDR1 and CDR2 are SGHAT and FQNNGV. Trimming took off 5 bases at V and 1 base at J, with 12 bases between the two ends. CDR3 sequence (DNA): TGTGCCAGCAGCGAGGACAGCCTATCCTACGAGCAGTACTTC. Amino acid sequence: CASSEDSLSYEQYF.

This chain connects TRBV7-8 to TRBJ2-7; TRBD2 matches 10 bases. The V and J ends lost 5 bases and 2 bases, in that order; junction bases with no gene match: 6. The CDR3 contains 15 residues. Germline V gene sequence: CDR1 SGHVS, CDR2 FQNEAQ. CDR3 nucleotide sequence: TGTGCCAGCAGCAAAGAGAGCGGGAGGGCCTACGAGCAGTACTTC. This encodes CASSKESGRAYEQYF.